The 23 T cell receptor beta chains listed next were all sequenced from one sample in a study of blood T cell repertoires in COVID-19. The assay was immunoSEQ multiplex PCR, and TCRdb's table has in-frame clones only and misses some. Here the sample spans roughly 150,000 clones, around 88% being singletons. Sequenced material: peripheral blood. These receptors all stem from a human donor in a cohort sampled during active COVID-19.

V is TRBV24-1 and J is TRBJ2-5, with 8 nucleotides matching TRBD1. CDR1 is KGHDR, CDR2 SFDVKD, per germline. This CDR3 region has 16 residues. With V trimmed by 5 bases and J by 2 bases, 9 bases remained unmatched. The CDR3 coding sequence is TGTGCCACCAGTGCCCCGGACAGGGATGGGCAAGAGACCCAGTACTTC. Amino acids: CATSAPDRDGQETQYF.

The chain employs TRBV6-5 and TRBJ2-1, with a tentative D call TRBD2 (7 bases). The CDR3 runs to 15 residues. V was shortened by 6 bases and J by 7 bases, with 19 bases between the two germline ends. CDR1 is MNHEY, CDR2 SVGAGI, per germline. The CDR3 bases are TGTGCCAGCAGCCCCGGGGCGGGGGCCGGGAATGAGCAGTTCTTC. This codes for CASSPGAGAGNEQFF.

The V gene is TRBV5-4, the J gene TRBJ2-7; 7 bases match TRBD1. Germline values: CDR1 SGHNT, CDR2 YYREEE (reference sequence). There are 14 residues in the CDR3. J was trimmed by 4 bases and V by 4 bases; bases with no gene match: 8. The CDR3 DNA reads as TGTGCCAGCAGCCCCCGAGGGGGCCAGTACGAGCAGTACTTC. The encoded protein is CASSPRGGQYEQYF. The whole variable domain, remainder taken from reference TRBV5-4 and TRBJ2-7, is ETGVTQSPTHLIKTRGQQVTLRCSSQSGHNTVSWYQQALGQGPQFIFQYYREEENGRGNFPPRFSGLQFPNYSSELNVNALELDDSALYLCASSPRGGQYEQYFGPGTRLTVT.

The chain carries TRBV30 and TRBJ1-3; D unclear. Between the trimmed V and J ends, which lost 6 bases and 0 bases, there was a span of 15 bases. The CDR3 has 15 amino acids. CDR1 and CDR2 (germline): GTSNPN, SVGIG (reference sequence). In nucleotides, the CDR3 is TGTGCCTGTACCCGCTTGGCCTTCTCTGGAAACACCATATATTTT. Its protein is CACTRLAFSGNTIYF.

The V gene is TRBV3-1 (or the pseudogene TRBV3-2), the J gene TRBJ1-6; D remains unclear. Germline V gene data show CDR1 as LGHDT and CDR2 as YNNKEL (reference sequence). V lost 8 bases, J lost 5 bases, and 13 bases lay in between. This CDR3 has 14 residues. CDR3 sequence (DNA): TGTGCCAGCCGAGGTTTCCGGGATAATTCACCCCTCCACTTT. Protein product: CASRGFRDNSPLHF.

The chain joins TRBV2 to TRBJ2-1, with D perhaps matching TRBD1 (6 bases). V gave up 6 bases and J gave up 6 bases, with 12 bases separating them. The CDR3 loop spans 13 amino acids. Germline-derived CDR1 and CDR2 are SNHLY and FYNNEI. The chain's CDR3 is CASSPGTFNEQFF. CDR3 DNA sequence: TGTGCCAGCAGCCCCGGGACATTCAATGAGCAGTTCTTC.

The gene calls are TRBV6-5 and TRBJ1-2; 7 positions agree with TRBD1. V lost 1 base, J lost 3 bases, and 8 bases stayed unmatched. Germline V gene lookup returns CDR1 MNHEY and CDR2 SVGAGI. This CDR3 is built from 16 residues. The CDR3 DNA sequence: TGTGCCAGCAGTTACTTTCAGGGGGATGTAGACTATGGCTACACCTTC. Translating it yields CASSYFQGDVDYGYTF.

The J gene is TRBJ2-2, the V gene TRBV19; TRBD1 matches at 8 bases. The V gene end was trimmed by 6 bases and the J gene end by 4 bases; junction bases not matched to a gene: 4. Germline CDR1 is LNHDA and CDR2 is SQIVND (reference sequence). The CDR3 length is 14 residues. This CDR3 reads CASSTDRATGELFF. The CDR3 DNA reads as TGTGCCAGTAGCACGGACAGGGCCACCGGGGAGCTGTTTTTT. Full variable domain (rest looked up from reference TRBV19 and TRBJ2-2): DGGITQSPKYLFRKEGQNVTLSCEQNLNHDAMYWYRQDPGQGLRLIYYSQIVNDFQKGDIAEGYSVSREKKESFPLTVTSAQKNPTAFYLCASSTDRATGELFFGEGSRLTVL.

The chain is built from TRBV5-4 and TRBJ1-4, with TRBD1 identical over 10 bases. Germline assignment: CDR1 SGHNT and CDR2 YYREEE (reference sequence). CDR3 length: 15 residues. The ends lost 4 bases at V and 10 bases at J; junction bases unmatched: 10. CDR3 residues: CASSQDRGVVGKLFF. The CDR3 nucleotides are TGTGCCAGCAGCCAGGACAGGGGGGTTGTTGGAAAACTGTTTTTT. Combining the CDR3 with reference TRBV5-4 and TRBJ1-4 gives the whole variable domain ETGVTQSPTHLIKTRGQQVTLRCSSQSGHNTVSWYQQALGQGPQFIFQYYREEENGRGNFPPRFSGLQFPNYSSELNVNALELDDSALYLCASSQDRGVVGKLFFGSGTQLSVL.

V gene TRBV5-1 combines with J gene TRBJ2-5; D is undetermined. CDR1 SGHRS and CDR2 YFSETQ come from the germline V gene. The length of the CDR3 is 13 residues. The germline V and J ends were trimmed by 0 bases and 5 bases, with 8 bases remaining between them. The DNA of the CDR3 is TGCGCCAGCAGCTTGGACCTCCGGGAGACCCAGTACTTC. This gives the protein CASSLDLRETQYF. The whole variable domain, filled in from reference TRBV5-1 and TRBJ2-5, reads KAGVTQTPRYLIKTRGQQVTLSCSPISGHRSVSWYQQTPGQGLQFLFEYFSETQRNKGNFPGRFSGRQFSNSRSEMNVSTLELGDSALYLCASSLDLRETQYFGPGTRLLVL.

This clone was seen only a few times. A read error may produce the germline difference seen at one junction end. This chain joins TRBV2 and TRBJ2-3; 8 nucleotides agree with TRBD1. This CDR3 contains 14 residues. Germline V gene lookup returns CDR1 SNHLY and CDR2 FYNNEI. The CDR3 sequence is CACRQGTHTDTQYF. In nucleotides, the CDR3 is TGTGCCTGCAGACAGGGGACACACACAGATACGCAGTATTTT.

The chain has TRBV5-1 and TRBJ1-2, with D maybe TRBD1 (5 bases). The V end was cut by 4 bases, the J end by 8 bases, with 18 bases between. Per germline, CDR1 SGHRS and CDR2 YFSETQ. CDR3 length: 14 amino acids. The CDR3 DNA follows: TGCGCCAGCAGCCCCCTGGGGGGGAACACGGGCTACACCTTC. Its protein is CASSPLGGNTGYTF. Combining the CDR3 with reference TRBV5-1 and TRBJ1-2 gives the whole variable domain KAGVTQTPRYLIKTRGQQVTLSCSPISGHRSVSWYQQTPGQGLQFLFEYFSETQRNKGNFPGRFSGRQFSNSRSEMNVSTLELGDSALYLCASSPLGGNTGYTFGSGTRLTVV.

This chain uses TRBV18 with TRBJ1-4; TRBD1 matches 9 bases. The V segment lost 3 bases and the J segment 4 bases; nucleotides outside the gene matches: 12. There are 18 residues in the CDR3. The V gene's germline CDR1 is KGHSH and CDR2 LQKENI. CDR3 amino acids: CASSPGQGEGSFNEKLFF. The CDR3 bases are TGTGCCAGCTCACCGGGACAGGGTGAGGGGAGCTTTAATGAAAAACTGTTTTTT. Supplemented by reference TRBV18 and TRBJ1-4, the full variable domain reads NAGVMQNPRHLVRRRGQEARLRCSPMKGHSHVYWYRQLPEEGLKFMVYLQKENIIDESGMPKERFSAEFPKEGPSILRIQQVVRGDSAAYFCASSPGQGEGSFNEKLFFGSGTQLSVL.

Only one count was recorded for this clone. This rearrangement joins TRBV9 to TRBJ1-1, with 7 bases aligning to TRBD1. Trimming cost V 0 bases and J 3 bases; bases outside gene matches: 11. There are 17 residues in the CDR3. The germline gives CDR1 SGDLS, CDR2 YYNGEE. The CDR3 protein is CASSVEAWGQGDTEAFF. The CDR3 region has the DNA TGTGCCAGCAGCGTAGAAGCCTGGGGCCAGGGGGACACTGAAGCTTTCTTT.

This clone was counted ten times or more. The chain combines TRBV7-2 with TRBJ1-2, with TRBD1 identical over 12 bases. The CDR3 is 17 amino acids. The germline V gene encodes CDR1 SGHTA and CDR2 FQGNSA. Trimming took 5 bases from V and 4 from J; bases not matched to a gene: 11. The CDR3 region is CASSGGGTGGAPYGYTF. The CDR3 DNA follows: TGTGCCAGCAGCGGAGGGGGGACAGGGGGCGCCCCCTATGGCTACACCTTC.

This clone was picked up a small number of times. This rearrangement joins TRBV7-9 to TRBJ2-5, with 7 bases identical to TRBD1. Germline-derived CDR1 and CDR2 are SEHNR and FQNEAQ (reference sequence). The CDR3 sequence is 15 residues long. V was pared by 1 base and J by 0 bases, with 2 bases of the junction left unmatched. CDR3 nucleotides: TGTGCCAGCAGCTTAGACACAGGGGACCAAGAGACCCAGTACTTC. Protein product: CASSLDTGDQETQYF.

The table lists this clone with a count of one. The V and J genes are TRBV4-3 and TRBJ1-1, with 7 bases identical to TRBD1. CDR3 length equals 17 residues. Looked up from germline, CDR1 is LGHNA and CDR2 is YSLEER. V gave up 4 bases and J gave up 4 bases; unmatched junction bases: 15. The CDR3 DNA sequence: TGCGCCAGCAGCCTGACAGGGTGGCGGCGTACGACCACTGAAGCTTTCTTT. It codes for CASSLTGWRRTTTEAFF.

The chain employs TRBV7-8 and TRBJ2-7; 7 bases agree with TRBD2. The CDR3 spans 15 residues. CDR1 and CDR2 (germline): SGHVS, FQNEAQ. After removal of 4 bases from V and 0 bases from J, the junction contained 6 bases not matched to a gene. This chain's CDR3 is CASSSLASGSYEQYF. The CDR3 DNA follows: TGTGCCAGCAGCTCCCTGGCTAGCGGCTCCTACGAGCAGTACTTC. Variable domain in full (rest from reference TRBV7-8 and TRBJ2-7): GAGVSQSPRYKVAKRGQDVALRCDPISGHVSLFWYQQALGQGPEFLTYFQNEAQLDKSGLPSDRFFAERPEGSVSTLKIQRTQQEDSAVYLCASSSLASGSYEQYFGPGTRLTVT.

The chain combines TRBV28 with TRBJ1-1; 7 bases fit TRBD1. The germline CDR1 and CDR2 sequences are MDHEN and SYDVKM. With 8 bases clipped from V and 2 bases from J, the junction kept 8 bases outside the gene matches. There are 14 residues in the CDR3. CDR3 in amino acids: CASGAYRGNTEAFF. Written as DNA, the CDR3 is TGTGCCAGCGGAGCCTACAGGGGCAACACTGAAGCTTTCTTT.

The chain combines TRBV19 with TRBJ2-7; TRBD1 matches at 8 bases. The CDR3 has 14 residues. Losses at the gene ends were 5 bases for V and 4 bases for J; bases not matched to a gene: 7. Germline CDR1 reads LNHDA; CDR2 reads SQIVND (reference sequence). The CDR3 here is CASSRDTGGYEQYF. In DNA, the CDR3 is TGTGCCAGTAGTCGGGATACAGGGGGTTACGAGCAGTACTTC.

The chain has TRBV24-1 and TRBJ2-3; D gene uncertain. V was clipped by 2 bases and J by 4 bases, with 9 bases between them. The CDR3 is 14 amino acids. In germline, CDR1 is KGHDR, CDR2 SFDVKD. The chain's CDR3 is CATSDYGRSDTQYF. The CDR3 DNA is TGTGCCACCAGTGATTATGGCAGATCAGATACGCAGTATTTT.

The V and J genes are TRBV4-3 and TRBJ2-6; 8 nucleotides agree with TRBD1. V was clipped by 6 bases and J by 0 bases; unmatched bases: 10. In germline, CDR1 is LGHNA, CDR2 YSLEER. The CDR3 runs 18 residues. This CDR3 is CASSPGQGSFSGANVLTF. CDR3 nucleotides: TGCGCCAGCAGTCCCGGACAGGGCTCATTCTCTGGGGCCAACGTCCTGACTTTC.

V gene TRBV5-1 combines with J gene TRBJ2-6; weak D call: TRBD2 (6 bases). Per the germline V gene, CDR1 is SGHRS and CDR2 is YFSETQ. Trimming removed 1 base from V and 0 bases from J, with 8 bases in between. CDR3 length: 16 amino acids. CDR3 protein: CASSLWRGSGANVLTF. The CDR3 DNA reads as TGCGCCAGCAGCTTGTGGAGGGGCTCTGGGGCCAACGTCCTGACTTTC.